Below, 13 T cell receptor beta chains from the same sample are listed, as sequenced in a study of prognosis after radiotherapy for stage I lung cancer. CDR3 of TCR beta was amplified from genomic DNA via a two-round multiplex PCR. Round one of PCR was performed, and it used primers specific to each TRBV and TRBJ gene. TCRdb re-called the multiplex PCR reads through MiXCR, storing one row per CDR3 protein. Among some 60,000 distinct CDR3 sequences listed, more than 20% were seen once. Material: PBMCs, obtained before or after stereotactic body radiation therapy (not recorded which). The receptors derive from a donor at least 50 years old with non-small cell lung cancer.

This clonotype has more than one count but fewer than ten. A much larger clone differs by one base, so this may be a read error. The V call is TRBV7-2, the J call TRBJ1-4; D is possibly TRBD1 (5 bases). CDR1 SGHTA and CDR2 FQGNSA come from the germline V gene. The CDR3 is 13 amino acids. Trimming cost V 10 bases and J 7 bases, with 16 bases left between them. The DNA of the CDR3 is TGTGCCAATAGCCGGGACTTGGGTGAAAAACTGTTTTTT. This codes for CANSRDLGEKLFF.

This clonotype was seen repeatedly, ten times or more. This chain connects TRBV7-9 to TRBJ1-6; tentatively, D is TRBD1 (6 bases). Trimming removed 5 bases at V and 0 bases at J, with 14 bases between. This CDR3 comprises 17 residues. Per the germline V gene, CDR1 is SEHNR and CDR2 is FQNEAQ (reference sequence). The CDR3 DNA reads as TGTGCCAGCAGCGAGGGGCAGGGGAGCTCCTATAATTCACCCCTCCACTTT. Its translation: CASSEGQGSSYNSPLHF.

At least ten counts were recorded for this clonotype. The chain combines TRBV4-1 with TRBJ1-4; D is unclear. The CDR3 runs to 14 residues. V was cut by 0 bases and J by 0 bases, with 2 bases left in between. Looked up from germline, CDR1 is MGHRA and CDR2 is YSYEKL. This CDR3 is CASSQEATNEKLFF. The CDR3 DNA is TGCGCCAGCAGCCAAGAGGCAACTAATGAAAAACTGTTTTTT.

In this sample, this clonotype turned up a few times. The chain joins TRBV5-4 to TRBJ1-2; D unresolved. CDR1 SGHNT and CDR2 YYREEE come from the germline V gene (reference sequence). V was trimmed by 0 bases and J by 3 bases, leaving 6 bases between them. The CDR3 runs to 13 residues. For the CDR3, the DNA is TGTGCCAGCAGCTTGGACCGAGACTATGGCTACACCTTC. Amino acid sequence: CASSLDRDYGYTF.

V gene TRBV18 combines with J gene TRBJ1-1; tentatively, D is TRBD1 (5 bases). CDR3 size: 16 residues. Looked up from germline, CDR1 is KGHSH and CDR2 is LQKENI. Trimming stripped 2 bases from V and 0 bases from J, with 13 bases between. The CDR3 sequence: CASSPYLTVMNTEAFF. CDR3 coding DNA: TGTGCCAGCTCACCATACCTGACAGTTATGAACACTGAAGCTTTCTTT.

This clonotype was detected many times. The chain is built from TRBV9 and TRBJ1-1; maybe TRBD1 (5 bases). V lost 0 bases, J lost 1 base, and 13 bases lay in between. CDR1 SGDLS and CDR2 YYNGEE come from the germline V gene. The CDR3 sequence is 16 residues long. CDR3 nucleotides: TGTGCCAGCAGCGTAGGGGCAGGGCTTTCGAACACTGAAGCTTTCTTT. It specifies CASSVGAGLSNTEAFF.

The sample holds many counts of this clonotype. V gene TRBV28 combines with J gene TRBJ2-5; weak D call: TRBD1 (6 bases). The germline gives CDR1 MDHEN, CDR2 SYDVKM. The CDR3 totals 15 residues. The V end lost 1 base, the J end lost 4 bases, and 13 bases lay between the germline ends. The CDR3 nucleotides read TGTGCCAGCAGTTTATTGGGGGCCCCCCCAGAGACCCAGTACTTC. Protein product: CASSLLGAPPETQYF.

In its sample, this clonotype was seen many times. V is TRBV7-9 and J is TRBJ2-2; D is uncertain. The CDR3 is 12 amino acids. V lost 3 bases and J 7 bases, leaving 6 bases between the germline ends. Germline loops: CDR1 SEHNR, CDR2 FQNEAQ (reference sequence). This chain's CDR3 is CASSFKYGELFF. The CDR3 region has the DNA TGTGCCAGCAGCTTCAAGTACGGGGAGCTGTTTTTT.

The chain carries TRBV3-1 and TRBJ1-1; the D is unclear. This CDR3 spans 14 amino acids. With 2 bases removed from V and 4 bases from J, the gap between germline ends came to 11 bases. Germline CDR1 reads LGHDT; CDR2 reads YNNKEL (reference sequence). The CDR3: CASSQLLQATEAFF. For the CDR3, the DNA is TGTGCCAGCAGCCAACTTCTGCAGGCCACTGAAGCTTTCTTT. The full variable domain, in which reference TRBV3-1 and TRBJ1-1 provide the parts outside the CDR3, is DTAVSQTPKYLVTQMGNDKSIKCEQNLGHDTMYWYKQDSKKFLKIMFSYNNKELIINETVPNRFSPKSPDKAHLNLHINSLELGDSAVYFCASSQLLQATEAFFGQGTRLTVV.

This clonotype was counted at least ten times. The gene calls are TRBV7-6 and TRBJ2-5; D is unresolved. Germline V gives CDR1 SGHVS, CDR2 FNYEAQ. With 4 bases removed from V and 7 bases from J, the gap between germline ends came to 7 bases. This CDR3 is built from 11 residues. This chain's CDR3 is CASSSRRTQYF. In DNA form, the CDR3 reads TGTGCCAGCAGCTCCCGACGGACCCAGTACTTC.

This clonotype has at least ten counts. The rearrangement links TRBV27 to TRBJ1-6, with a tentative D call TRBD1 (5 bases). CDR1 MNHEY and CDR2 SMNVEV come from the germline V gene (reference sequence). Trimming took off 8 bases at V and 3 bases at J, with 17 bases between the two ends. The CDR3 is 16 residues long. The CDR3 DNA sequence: TGTGCCAGCTGTTCGCGGAGACAGTACTATAATTCACCCCTCCACTTT. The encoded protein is CASCSRRQYYNSPLHF.

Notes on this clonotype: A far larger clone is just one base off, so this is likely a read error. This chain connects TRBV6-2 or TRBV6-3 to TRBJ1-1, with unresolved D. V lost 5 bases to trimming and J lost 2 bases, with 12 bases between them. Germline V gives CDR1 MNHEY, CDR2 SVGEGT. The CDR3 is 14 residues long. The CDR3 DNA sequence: TGTGCCAGCAGTATACCGGGGATCAACACTGAAGCTTTCTTT. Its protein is CASSIPGINTEAFF.

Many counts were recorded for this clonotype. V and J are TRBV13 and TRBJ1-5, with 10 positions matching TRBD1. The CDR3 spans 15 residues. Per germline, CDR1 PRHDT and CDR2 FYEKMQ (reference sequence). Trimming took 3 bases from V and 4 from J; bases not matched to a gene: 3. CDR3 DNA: TGTGCCAGCAGCTTCGGACAGGGGGGGAATCAGCCCCAGCATTTT. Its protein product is CASSFGQGGNQPQHF.